This entry lists 5 T cell receptor beta chains sequenced from one sample in a study of T-cell reconstitution after alpha-beta-depleted transplantation in children. Using unique molecular identifiers, the investigators prepared the TCRbeta library. TCRdb fed the PCR reads into MiXCR, producing one record per CDR3 protein. The sample holds 600,000 to 700,000 distinct CDR3 sequences, about 15% seen once. This specimen consisted of PBMCs from the stem cell graft donor, obtained from the stem cell graft. These receptors were collected from a human donor who donated a stem cell graft to a child with acute myeloid leukemia.

This clonotype was picked up many times. The chain recombines TRBV10-3 with TRBJ2-1; D is unresolved. Trimming removed 3 bases at V and 3 bases at J, with 6 bases between. From germline, CDR1 is ENHRY and CDR2 SYGVKD. The CDR3 is 13 amino acids. DNA of the CDR3: TGTGCCATCAGTGATCGAAGCTACAATGAGCAGTTCTTC. Amino acid sequence: CAISDRSYNEQFF.

This clonotype turned up a few times. The chain combines TRBV27 with TRBJ1-6, with D possibly matching TRBD1 (5 bases). This CDR3 has 15 residues. V was trimmed by 6 bases and J by 4 bases, leaving 13 bases between them. Germline CDR1 MNHEY, CDR2 SMNVEV (reference sequence). DNA for the CDR3: TGTGCCAGCAGCGGGGGGGAAGAATATAATTCACCCCTCCACTTT. This encodes CASSGGEEYNSPLHF.

This clonotype appeared many times. The chain links TRBV13 to TRBJ2-7, with TRBD2 as a possible D gene (5 bases). Looked up from germline, CDR1 is PRHDT and CDR2 is FYEKMQ (reference sequence). The CDR3 consists of 16 residues. V was shortened by 1 base and J by 3 bases, with 16 bases between the two germline ends. This chain's CDR3 is CASSLAVSGGSYEQYF. The CDR3 DNA sequence: TGTGCCAGCAGCTTAGCGGTTTCTGGAGGAAGCTACGAGCAGTACTTC.

This clonotype was detected a few times. The chain carries TRBV28 and TRBJ2-7, with D perhaps TRBD1 or TRBD2 (5 bases each). The V and J ends lost 6 bases and 7 bases respectively, with 16 bases between them. The CDR3 is 13 amino acids. Germline V gives CDR1 MDHEN, CDR2 SYDVKM. The chain's CDR3 is CASSPDGNREQYV. The CDR3 DNA reads TGTGCCAGCAGCCCGGACGGGAACAGGGAGCAGTACGTC.

This clonotype was counted only a few times. This chain uses TRBV2 with TRBJ2-7, with 11 bases fitting TRBD1. This CDR3 spans 17 amino acids. V shed 3 bases, J shed 6 bases, and the junction held 13 bases outside the gene matches. Germline V gene data show CDR1 as SNHLY and CDR2 as FYNNEI. The CDR3: CASSERPGGQGAIEQYF. The CDR3 DNA reads as TGTGCCAGCAGTGAGAGGCCGGGCGGACAGGGGGCTATCGAGCAGTACTTC.